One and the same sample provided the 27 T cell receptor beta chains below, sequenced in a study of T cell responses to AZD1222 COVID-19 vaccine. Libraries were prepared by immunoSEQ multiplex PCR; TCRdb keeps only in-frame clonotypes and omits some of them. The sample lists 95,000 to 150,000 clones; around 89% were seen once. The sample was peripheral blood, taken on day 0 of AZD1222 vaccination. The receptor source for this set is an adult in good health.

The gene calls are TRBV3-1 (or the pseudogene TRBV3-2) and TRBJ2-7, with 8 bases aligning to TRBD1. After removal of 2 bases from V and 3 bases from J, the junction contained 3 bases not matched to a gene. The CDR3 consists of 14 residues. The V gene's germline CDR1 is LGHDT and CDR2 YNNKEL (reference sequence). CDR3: CASSQQGAVYEQYF. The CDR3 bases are TGTGCCAGCAGCCAACAGGGGGCTGTCTACGAGCAGTACTTC.

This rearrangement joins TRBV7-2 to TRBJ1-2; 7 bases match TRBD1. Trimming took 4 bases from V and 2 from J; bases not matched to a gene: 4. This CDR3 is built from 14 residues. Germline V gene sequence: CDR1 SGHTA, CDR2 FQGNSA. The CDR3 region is CASSSTGYNYGYTF. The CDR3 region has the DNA TGTGCCAGCAGCTCGACAGGGTACAACTATGGCTACACCTTC.

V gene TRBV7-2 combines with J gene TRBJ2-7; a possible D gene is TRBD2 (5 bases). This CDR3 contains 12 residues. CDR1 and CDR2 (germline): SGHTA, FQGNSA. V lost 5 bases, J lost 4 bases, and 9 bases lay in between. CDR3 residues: CASSLTSYEQYF. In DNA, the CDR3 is TGTGCCAGCAGCCTCACTAGTTACGAGCAGTACTTC.

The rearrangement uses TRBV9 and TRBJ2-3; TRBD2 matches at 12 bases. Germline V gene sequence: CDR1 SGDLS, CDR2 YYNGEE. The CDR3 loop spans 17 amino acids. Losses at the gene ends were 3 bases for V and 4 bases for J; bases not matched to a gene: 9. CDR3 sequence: CASSAELAGGPADTQYF. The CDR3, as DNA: TGTGCCAGCAGCGCCGAACTAGCGGGAGGCCCGGCAGATACGCAGTATTTT.

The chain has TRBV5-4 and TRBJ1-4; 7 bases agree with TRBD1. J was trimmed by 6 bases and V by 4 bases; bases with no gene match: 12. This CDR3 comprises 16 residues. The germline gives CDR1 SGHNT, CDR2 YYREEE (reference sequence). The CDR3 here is CASSATGEGTDEKLFF. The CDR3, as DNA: TGTGCCAGCAGCGCTACAGGGGAAGGTACGGATGAAAAACTGTTTTTT.

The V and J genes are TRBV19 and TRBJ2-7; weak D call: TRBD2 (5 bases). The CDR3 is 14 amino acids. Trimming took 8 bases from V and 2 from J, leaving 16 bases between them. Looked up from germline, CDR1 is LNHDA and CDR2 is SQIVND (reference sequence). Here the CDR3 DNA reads TGTGCCAGTTCCCTTAACGGGATCACCTACGAGCAGTACTTC. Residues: CASSLNGITYEQYF. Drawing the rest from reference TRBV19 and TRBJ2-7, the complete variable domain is DGGITQSPKYLFRKEGQNVTLSCEQNLNHDAMYWYRQDPGQGLRLIYYSQIVNDFQKGDIAEGYSVSREKKESFPLTVTSAQKNPTAFYLCASSLNGITYEQYFGPGTRLTVT.

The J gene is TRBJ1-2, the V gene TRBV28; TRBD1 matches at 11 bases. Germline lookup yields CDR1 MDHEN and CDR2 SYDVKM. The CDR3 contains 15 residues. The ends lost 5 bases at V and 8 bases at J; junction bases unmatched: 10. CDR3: CASSRQMGTGGGYTF. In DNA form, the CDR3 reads TGTGCCAGCAGTCGACAAATGGGGACAGGGGGAGGCTACACCTTC.

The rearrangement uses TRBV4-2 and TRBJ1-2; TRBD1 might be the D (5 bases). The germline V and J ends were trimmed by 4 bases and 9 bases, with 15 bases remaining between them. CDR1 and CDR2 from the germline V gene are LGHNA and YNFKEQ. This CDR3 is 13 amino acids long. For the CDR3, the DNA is TGTGCCAGCAGCCCGGGGGGAGTCGAGCGCTACACCTTC. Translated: CASSPGGVERYTF.

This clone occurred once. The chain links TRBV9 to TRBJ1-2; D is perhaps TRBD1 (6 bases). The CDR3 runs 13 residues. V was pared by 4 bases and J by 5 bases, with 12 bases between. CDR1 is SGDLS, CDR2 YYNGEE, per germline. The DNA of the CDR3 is TGTGCCAGCAGCTCGGGAGGGGGGTATGGCTACACCTTC. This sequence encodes CASSSGGGYGYTF.

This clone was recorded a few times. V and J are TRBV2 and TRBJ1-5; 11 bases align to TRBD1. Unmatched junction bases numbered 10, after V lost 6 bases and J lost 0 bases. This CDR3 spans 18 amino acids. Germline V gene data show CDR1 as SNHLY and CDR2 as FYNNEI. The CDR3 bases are TGTGCCAGCAGGGAGTCGGGACAGGGGGTTTATAGCAATCAGCCCCAGCATTTT. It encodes CASRESGQGVYSNQPQHF.

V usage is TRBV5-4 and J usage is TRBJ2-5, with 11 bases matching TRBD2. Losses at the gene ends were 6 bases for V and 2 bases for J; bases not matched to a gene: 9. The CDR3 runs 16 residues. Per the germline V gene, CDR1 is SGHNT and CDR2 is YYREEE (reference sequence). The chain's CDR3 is CASTRLLAGGQETQYF. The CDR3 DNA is TGTGCCAGCACCAGACTCCTAGCGGGGGGTCAAGAGACCCAGTACTTC.

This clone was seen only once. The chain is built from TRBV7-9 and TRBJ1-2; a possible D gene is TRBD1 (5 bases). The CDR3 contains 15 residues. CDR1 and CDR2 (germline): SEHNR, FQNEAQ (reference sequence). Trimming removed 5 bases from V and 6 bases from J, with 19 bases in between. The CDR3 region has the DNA TGTGCCAGCAGCATTCACCCGGGACGGACGAATGGCTACACCTTC. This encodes CASSIHPGRTNGYTF.

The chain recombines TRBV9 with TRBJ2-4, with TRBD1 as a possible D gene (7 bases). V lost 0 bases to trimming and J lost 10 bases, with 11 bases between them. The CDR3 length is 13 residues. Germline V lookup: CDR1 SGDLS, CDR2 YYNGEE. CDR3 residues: CASSVDAGGIQYF. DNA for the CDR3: TGTGCCAGCAGCGTAGATGCAGGGGGGATTCAGTACTTC.

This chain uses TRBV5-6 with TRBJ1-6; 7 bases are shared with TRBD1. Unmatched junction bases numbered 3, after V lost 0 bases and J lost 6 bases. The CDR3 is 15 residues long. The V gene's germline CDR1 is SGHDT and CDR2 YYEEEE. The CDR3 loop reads CASSLVGGGNSPLHF. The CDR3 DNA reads TGTGCCAGCAGCTTGGTAGGGGGCGGTAATTCACCCCTCCACTTT.

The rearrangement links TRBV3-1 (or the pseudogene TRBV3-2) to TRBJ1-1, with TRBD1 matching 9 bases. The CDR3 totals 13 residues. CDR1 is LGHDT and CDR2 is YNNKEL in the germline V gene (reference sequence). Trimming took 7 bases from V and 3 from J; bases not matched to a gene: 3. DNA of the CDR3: TGTGCCAGCAACAGGGGGCCCGACACTGAAGCTTTCTTT. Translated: CASNRGPDTEAFF.

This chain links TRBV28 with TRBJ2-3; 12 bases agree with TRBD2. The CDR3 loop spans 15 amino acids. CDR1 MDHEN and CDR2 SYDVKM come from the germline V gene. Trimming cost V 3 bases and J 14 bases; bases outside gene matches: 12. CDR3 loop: CASSFALAGGPGSYF. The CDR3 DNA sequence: TGTGCCAGCAGTTTCGCTCTAGCGGGAGGGCCGGGGTCGTATTTT.

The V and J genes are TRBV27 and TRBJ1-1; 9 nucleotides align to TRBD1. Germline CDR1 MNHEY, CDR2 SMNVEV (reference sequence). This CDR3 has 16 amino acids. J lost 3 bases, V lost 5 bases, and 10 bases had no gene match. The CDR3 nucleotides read TGTGCCAGCAGTCTGGACCACAGGGGGCGGGACACTGAAGCTTTCTTT. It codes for CASSLDHRGRDTEAFF.

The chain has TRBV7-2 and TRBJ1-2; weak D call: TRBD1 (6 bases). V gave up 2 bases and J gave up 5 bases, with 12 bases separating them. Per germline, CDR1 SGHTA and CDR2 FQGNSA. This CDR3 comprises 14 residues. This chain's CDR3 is CASSLLQGGYGYTF. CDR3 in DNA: TGTGCCAGCAGCTTATTACAGGGAGGGTATGGCTACACCTTC.

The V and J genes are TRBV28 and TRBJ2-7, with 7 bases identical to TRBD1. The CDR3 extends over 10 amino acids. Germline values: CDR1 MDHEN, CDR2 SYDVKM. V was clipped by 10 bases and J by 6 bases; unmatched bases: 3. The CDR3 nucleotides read TGTGCCACCCAGGGGGTCGAGCAGTACTTC. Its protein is CATQGVEQYF.

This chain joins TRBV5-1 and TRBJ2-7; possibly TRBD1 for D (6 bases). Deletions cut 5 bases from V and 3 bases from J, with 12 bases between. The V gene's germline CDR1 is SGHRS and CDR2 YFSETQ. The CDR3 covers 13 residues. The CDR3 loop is CASSMTGVYEQYF. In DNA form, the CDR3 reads TGCGCCAGCAGTATGACAGGCGTCTACGAGCAGTACTTC.

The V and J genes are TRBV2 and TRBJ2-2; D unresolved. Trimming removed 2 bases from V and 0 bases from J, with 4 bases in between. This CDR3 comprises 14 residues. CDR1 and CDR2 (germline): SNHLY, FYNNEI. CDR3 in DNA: TGTGCCAGCAGTGAACAAACGAACACCGGGGAGCTGTTTTTT. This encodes CASSEQTNTGELFF.

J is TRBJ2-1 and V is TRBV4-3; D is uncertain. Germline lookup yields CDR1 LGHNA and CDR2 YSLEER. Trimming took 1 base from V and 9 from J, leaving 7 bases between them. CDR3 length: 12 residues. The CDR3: CASSQGGGEQFF. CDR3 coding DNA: TGCGCCAGCAGCCAAGGGGGTGGTGAGCAGTTCTTC.

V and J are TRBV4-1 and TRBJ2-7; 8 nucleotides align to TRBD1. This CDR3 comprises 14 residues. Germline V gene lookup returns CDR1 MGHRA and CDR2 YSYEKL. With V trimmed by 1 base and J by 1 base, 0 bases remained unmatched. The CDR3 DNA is TGCGCCAGCAGCCAAGGACAGGGGTCCTACGAGCAGTACTTC. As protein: CASSQGQGSYEQYF.

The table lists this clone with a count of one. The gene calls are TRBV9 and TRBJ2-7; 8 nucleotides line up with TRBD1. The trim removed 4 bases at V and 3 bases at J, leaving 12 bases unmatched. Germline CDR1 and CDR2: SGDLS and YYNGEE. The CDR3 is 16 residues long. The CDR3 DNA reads TGTGCCAGCAGCCCCTCAGAGGACAGGGCGCGCTACGAGCAGTACTTC. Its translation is CASSPSEDRARYEQYF.

In DNA, the CDR3 is TGTGCCTTTCCCTCGGCAGGGGCGCGCCCTATATCGAGGAACACTGAAGCTTTCTTT. Translating it yields CAFPSAGARPISRNTEAFF. This sequence joins TRBV27 and TRBJ1-1, with a weak D call TRBD1 (6 bases). Trimming took off 11 bases at V and 1 base at J, with 32 bases between the two ends. This CDR3 region has 19 residues. Germline lookup yields CDR1 MNHEY and CDR2 SMNVEV (reference sequence).

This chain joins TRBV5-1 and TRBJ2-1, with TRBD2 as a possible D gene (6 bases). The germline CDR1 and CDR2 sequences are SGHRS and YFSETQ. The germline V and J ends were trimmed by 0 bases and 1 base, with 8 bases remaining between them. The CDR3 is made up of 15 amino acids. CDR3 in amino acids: CASSLGAGSYNEQFF. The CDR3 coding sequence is TGCGCCAGCAGCTTGGGCGCGGGGTCCTACAATGAGCAGTTCTTC.

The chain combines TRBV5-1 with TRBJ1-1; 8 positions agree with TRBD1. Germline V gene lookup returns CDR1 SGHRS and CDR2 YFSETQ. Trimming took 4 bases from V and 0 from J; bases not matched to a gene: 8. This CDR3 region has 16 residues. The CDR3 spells CASSLQGARMNTEAFF. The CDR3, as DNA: TGCGCCAGCAGCCTTCAGGGGGCGCGGATGAACACTGAAGCTTTCTTT.